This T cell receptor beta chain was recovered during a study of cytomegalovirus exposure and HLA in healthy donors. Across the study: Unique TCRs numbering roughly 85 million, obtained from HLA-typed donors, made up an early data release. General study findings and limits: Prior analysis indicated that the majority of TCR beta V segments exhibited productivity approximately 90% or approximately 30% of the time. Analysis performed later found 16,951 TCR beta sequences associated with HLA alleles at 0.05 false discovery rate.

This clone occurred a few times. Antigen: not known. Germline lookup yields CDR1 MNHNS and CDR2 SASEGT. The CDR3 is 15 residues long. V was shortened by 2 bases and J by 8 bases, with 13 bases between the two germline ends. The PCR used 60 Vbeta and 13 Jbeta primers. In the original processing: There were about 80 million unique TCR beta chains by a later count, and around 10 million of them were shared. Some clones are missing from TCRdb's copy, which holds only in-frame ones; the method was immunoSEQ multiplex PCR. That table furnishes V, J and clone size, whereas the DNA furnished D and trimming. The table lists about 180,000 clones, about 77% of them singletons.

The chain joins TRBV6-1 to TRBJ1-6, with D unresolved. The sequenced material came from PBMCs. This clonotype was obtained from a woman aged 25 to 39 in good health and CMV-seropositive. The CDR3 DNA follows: TGTGCCAGCAGTGAACTTAGCCTTCGAGATTCACCCCTCCACTTT. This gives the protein CASSELSLRDSPLHF.